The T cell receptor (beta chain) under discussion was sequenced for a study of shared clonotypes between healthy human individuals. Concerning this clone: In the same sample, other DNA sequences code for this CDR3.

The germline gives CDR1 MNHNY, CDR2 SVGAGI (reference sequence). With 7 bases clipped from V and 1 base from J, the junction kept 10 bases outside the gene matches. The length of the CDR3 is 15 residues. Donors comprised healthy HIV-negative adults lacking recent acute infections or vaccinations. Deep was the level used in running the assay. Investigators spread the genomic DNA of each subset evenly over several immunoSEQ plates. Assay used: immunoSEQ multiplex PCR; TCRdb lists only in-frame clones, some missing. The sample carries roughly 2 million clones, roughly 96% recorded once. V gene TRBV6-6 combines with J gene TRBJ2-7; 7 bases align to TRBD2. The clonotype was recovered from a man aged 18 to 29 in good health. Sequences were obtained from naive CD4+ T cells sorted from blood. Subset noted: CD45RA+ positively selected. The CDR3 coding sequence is TGTGCCAGCAACCCCGGGACTACTTTGTCCTACGAGCAGTACTTC. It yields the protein CASNPGTTLSYEQYF.